Each of the 30 T cell receptor beta chains below was sequenced from the same sample in a study of blood T cell repertoires in COVID-19. Here immunoSEQ multiplex PCR was the method, and the copy in TCRdb shows in-frame clones only, minus some. Found here are 150,000 to 200,000 clones, over 80% of them singletons; the top ten hold under 3%. The sample taken for sequencing was peripheral blood. These receptors all come from a woman in her sixties or seventies with acute or convalescent COVID-19.

The chain links TRBV2 to TRBJ2-7, with D unresolved. Per the germline V gene, CDR1 is SNHLY and CDR2 is FYNNEI. CDR3 length: 12 residues. The germline V and J ends were trimmed by 3 bases and 5 bases, with 8 bases remaining between them. CDR3 sequence: CASSEGSHEQYF. The DNA for the CDR3 is TGTGCCAGCAGTGAGGGTAGCCACGAGCAGTACTTC.

The chain is built from TRBV5-6 and TRBJ2-5, with a weak D call TRBD2 (5 bases). The V and J ends lost 4 bases and 10 bases respectively, with 20 bases between them. CDR1 SGHDT and CDR2 YYEEEE come from the germline V gene. CDR3 length: 14 amino acids. The CDR3 is CASSPGPGWMGQYF. The CDR3 DNA follows: TGTGCCAGCAGCCCCGGGCCGGGGTGGATGGGCCAGTACTTC.

V gene TRBV6-6 combines with J gene TRBJ2-3; a weak D match, TRBD2 (5 bases). Germline assignment: CDR1 MNHNY and CDR2 SVGAGI (reference sequence). Trimming stripped 10 bases from V and 6 bases from J, with 8 bases between. This CDR3 has 10 amino acids. For the CDR3, the DNA is TGTGCCACCGCGGGTGATACGCAGTATTTT. Translation gives CATAGDTQYF.

CDR3 DNA: TGTGCCAGTAGTTTTAGACAGGGGTTCCAAGAGACCCAGTACTTC. It is translated as CASSFRQGFQETQYF. The chain carries TRBV19 and TRBJ2-5; TRBD1 matches 8 bases. The CDR3 is made up of 15 amino acids. Germline CDR1 is LNHDA and CDR2 is SQIVND (reference sequence). J lost 1 base, V lost 5 bases, and 6 bases had no gene match.

V gene TRBV15 combines with J gene TRBJ2-5, with D maybe TRBD2 (5 bases). Looked up from germline, CDR1 is LNHNV and CDR2 is YYDKDF (reference sequence). The ends were cut back, 1 base at V and 5 bases at J, with 17 bases in the middle. CDR3 length: 16 residues. The CDR3 nucleotides read TGTGCCACCAGCAGAGTTGTATGGCGGGTGGGGGAGACCCAGTACTTC. Protein product: CATSRVVWRVGETQYF.

This chain joins TRBV27 and TRBJ2-4; a weak D match, TRBD1 (5 bases). V lost 2 bases and J lost 6, with 17 bases in between. The germline gives CDR1 MNHEY, CDR2 SMNVEV (reference sequence). This CDR3 has 16 amino acids. CDR3 loop: CASSLIVAGRVNIQYF. In DNA, the CDR3 is TGTGCCAGCAGTTTAATAGTAGCTGGCAGGGTAAACATTCAGTACTTC.

The genes are TRBV27 and TRBJ2-5, with TRBD2 identical over 8 bases. Germline CDR1 is MNHEY and CDR2 is SMNVEV (reference sequence). The CDR3 has 15 amino acids. With 8 bases clipped from V and 5 bases from J, the junction kept 13 bases outside the gene matches. Written as DNA, the CDR3 is TGTGCCAGCCCCCACCGGGGGGGGACGGGGGAGACCCAGTACTTC. Protein: CASPHRGGTGETQYF.

The chain couples TRBV11-1 to TRBJ2-3, with TRBD1 matching over 8 bases. J lost 2 bases, V lost 5 bases, and 6 bases had no gene match. The CDR3 is made up of 15 amino acids. CDR1 and CDR2 (germline): SGHAT, FQDESV (reference sequence). CDR3 bases: TGTGCCAGCAGCATCCAGGGGGCCGACACAGATACGCAGTATTTT. Translated, it gives CASSIQGADTDTQYF. The variable domain in full, with the rest retrieved from reference TRBV11-1 and TRBJ2-3, is EAEVAQSPRYKITEKSQAVAFWCDPISGHATLYWYRQILGQGPELLVQFQDESVVDDSQLPKDRFSAERLKGVDSTLKIQPAELGDSAMYLCASSIQGADTDTQYFGPGTRLTVL.

This clone was seen only once. The chain's CDR3 is CASSSLPGRGSPDTQYF. The CDR3 DNA reads as TGTGCCAGCAGCTCCCTTCCAGGGCGGGGGAGCCCAGATACGCAGTATTTT. This chain joins TRBV7-2 and TRBJ2-3; the match to TRBD2 covers 7 bases. Germline-derived CDR1 and CDR2 are SGHTA and FQGNSA. J lost 4 bases, V lost 4 bases, and 14 bases had no gene match. This CDR3 contains 17 residues.

The chain employs TRBV6-5 and TRBJ1-1; the D is unclear. Germline V CDR1 and CDR2: MNHEY, SVGAGI. V gave up 6 bases and J gave up 0 bases, with 14 bases separating them. This CDR3 is built from 15 residues. The CDR3 bases are TGTGCCAGCAGCGTAAACTTTAAGATGAACACTGAAGCTTTCTTT. Amino acid sequence: CASSVNFKMNTEAFF.

V is TRBV19 and J is TRBJ1-6, with 7 bases matching TRBD1. This CDR3 has 16 residues. Unmatched junction bases numbered 6, after V lost 0 bases and J lost 7 bases. Germline V lookup: CDR1 LNHDA, CDR2 SQIVND (reference sequence). The CDR3 spells CASSIEWAGGNSPLHF. The CDR3 coding sequence is TGTGCCAGTAGTATAGAATGGGCAGGGGGAAATTCACCCCTCCACTTT. Based on the CDR3 plus reference TRBV19 and TRBJ1-6, the full variable domain is DGGITQSPKYLFRKEGQNVTLSCEQNLNHDAMYWYRQDPGQGLRLIYYSQIVNDFQKGDIAEGYSVSREKKESFPLTVTSAQKNPTAFYLCASSIEWAGGNSPLHFGNGTRLTVT.

This clone came up a few times. As DNA, the CDR3 is TGTGCCAGCAGTGAAGCTAGGGCGACAGGGCGCACTGAAGCTTTCTTT. Translating it yields CASSEARATGRTEAFF. The chain combines TRBV2 with TRBJ1-1, with 7 nucleotides matching TRBD1. This CDR3 has 16 amino acids. From germline, CDR1 is SNHLY and CDR2 FYNNEI. V lost 0 bases, J lost 4 bases, and 8 bases stayed unmatched.

This clone was seen only a few times. The chain employs TRBV7-3 and TRBJ1-1; 7 positions match TRBD1. J was trimmed by 1 base and V by 0 bases; bases with no gene match: 2. Germline values: CDR1 SGHTA, CDR2 FQGTGA. The CDR3 contains 15 residues. CDR3 sequence: CASSLTGQRNTEAFF. The CDR3 DNA sequence: TGTGCCAGCAGCTTAACGGGACAGAGGAACACTGAAGCTTTCTTT.

The gene calls are TRBV24-1 and TRBJ2-5; no reliable D call. V dropped 4 bases and J dropped 0 bases, with 5 bases sitting between them. The CDR3 has 13 amino acids. Germline lookup yields CDR1 KGHDR and CDR2 SFDVKD. CDR3 coding DNA: TGTGCCACCAGTGACTATAACCAAGAGACCCAGTACTTC. It is translated as CATSDYNQETQYF.

The chain recombines TRBV29-1 with TRBJ1-1, with 8 bases matching TRBD1. Germline CDR1 is SQVTM and CDR2 is ANQGSEA. The CDR3 loop spans 13 amino acids. V was pared by 5 bases and J by 5 bases, with 7 bases of the junction left unmatched. The CDR3 DNA follows: TGCAGCGTTTTTTTAAACAGGGGGACTGAAGCTTTCTTT. This translates into CSVFLNRGTEAFF.

The rearrangement joins TRBV7-2 to TRBJ2-7; 9 nucleotides agree with TRBD1. In germline, CDR1 is SGHTA, CDR2 FQGNSA. This CDR3 region has 16 residues. Losses at the gene ends were 1 base for V and 0 bases for J; bases not matched to a gene: 4. In nucleotides, the CDR3 is TGTGCCAGCAGCTTAGGGACAGGGGACCTCTCCTACGAGCAGTACTTC. It encodes CASSLGTGDLSYEQYF. Complete variable domain (other parts from reference TRBV7-2 and TRBJ2-7): GAGVSQSPSNKVTEKGKDVELRCDPISGHTALYWYRQSLGQGLEFLIYFQGNSAPDKSGLPSDRFSAERTGGSVSTLTIQRTQQEDSAVYLCASSLGTGDLSYEQYFGPGTRLTVT.

The chain carries TRBV5-5 and TRBJ1-4; 8 bases agree with TRBD1. CDR1 and CDR2 (germline): SGHKS, YYEKEE (reference sequence). The CDR3 runs 15 residues. The junction had 10 bases not matched to a gene; V was cut back by 4 bases and J by 8 bases. CDR3 nucleotides: TGTGCCAGCAGCGCACAGGGGGGCCAATTCGAAAAACTGTTTTTT. The encoded protein is CASSAQGGQFEKLFF.

This chain connects TRBV19 to TRBJ2-7; D may be TRBD1 (5 bases). Trimming cost V 8 bases and J 2 bases, with 22 bases left between them. The CDR3 totals 16 residues. Germline assignment: CDR1 LNHDA and CDR2 SQIVND (reference sequence). The CDR3 sequence is CASSPEAGILPYEQYF. The CDR3 DNA reads as TGTGCCAGTTCCCCCGAGGCAGGGATCTTACCCTACGAGCAGTACTTC.

The chain carries TRBV6-5 and TRBJ1-4; 9 positions agree with TRBD1. The CDR3 loop spans 12 amino acids. Per the germline V gene, CDR1 is MNHEY and CDR2 is SVGAGI. J was trimmed by 5 bases and V by 8 bases; bases with no gene match: 0. The CDR3 DNA is TGTGCCAGCGGGACAGGGAATGAAAAACTGTTTTTT. Amino acids: CASGTGNEKLFF.

This clone was detected a few times. The chain is built from TRBV30 and TRBJ2-2; unclear D gene. This CDR3 contains 11 residues. The germline V and J ends were trimmed by 3 bases and 4 bases, with 3 bases remaining between them. Germline V gene data show CDR1 as GTSNPN and CDR2 as SVGIG (reference sequence). This chain's CDR3 is CAWRATGELFF. Written as DNA, the CDR3 is TGTGCCTGGAGGGCCACCGGGGAGCTGTTTTTT.

V and J are TRBV5-1 and TRBJ2-7; the D gene is possibly TRBD1 (6 bases). In germline, CDR1 is SGHRS, CDR2 YFSETQ. The CDR3 extends over 15 amino acids. V was clipped by 7 bases and J by 2 bases, with 19 bases between them. The CDR3 protein is CASSTWVGAPYEQYF. As DNA, the CDR3 is TGCGCCAGCTCAACATGGGTGGGGGCCCCCTACGAGCAGTACTTC.

The chain has TRBV7-2 and TRBJ2-1; 12 nucleotides align to TRBD2. V lost 3 bases to trimming and J lost 12 bases; unmatched junction nucleotides: 6. The CDR3 runs to 14 residues. Germline V lookup: CDR1 SGHTA, CDR2 FQGNSA. The CDR3 spells CASSFTSGGTGQFF. In DNA form, the CDR3 reads TGTGCCAGCAGCTTTACTAGCGGGGGGACAGGGCAGTTCTTC.

The rearrangement uses TRBV27 and TRBJ1-2; 8 bases are shared with TRBD1. Germline V gene lookup returns CDR1 MNHEY and CDR2 SMNVEV (reference sequence). The length of the CDR3 is 16 residues. The V segment lost 5 bases and the J segment 5 bases; nucleotides outside the gene matches: 13. The CDR3, as DNA: TGTGCCAGCAGTCTGGAAGGGGGACAGGTGATGTATGGCTACACCTTC. Translation gives CASSLEGGQVMYGYTF.

The CDR3 DNA sequence: TGTGCCAGTAGTACCAAGGGACAGGGGACTTATGGCGGCTACACCTTC. Protein product: CASSTKGQGTYGGYTF. The chain combines TRBV19 with TRBJ1-2, with 10 bases matching TRBD1. The CDR3 loop spans 16 amino acids. The V and J ends lost 4 bases and 8 bases, in that order; junction bases with no gene match: 13. Germline V gene lookup returns CDR1 LNHDA and CDR2 SQIVND (reference sequence).

This clone was detected only once. This chain joins TRBV6-5 and TRBJ1-2; perhaps TRBD1 as D (5 bases). Germline CDR1 reads MNHEY; CDR2 reads SVGAGI. The V end was cut by 7 bases, the J end by 8 bases, with 17 bases between. This CDR3 has 13 residues. The DNA of the CDR3 is TGTGCCAGCAAAAGGGACTTCTCTGGAGGCTACACCTTC. Protein sequence: CASKRDFSGGYTF.

The chain is built from TRBV6-5 and TRBJ2-2; 8 bases align to TRBD2. The CDR3 is made up of 15 amino acids. The V gene end was trimmed by 10 bases and the J gene end by 5 bases; junction bases not matched to a gene: 12. CDR1 and CDR2 (germline): MNHEY, SVGAGI. CDR3 in amino acids: CATKKFSGTTGELFF. Here the CDR3 DNA reads TGTGCCACCAAGAAGTTTAGCGGGACTACCGGGGAGCTGTTTTTT.

V is TRBV7-2 and J is TRBJ2-5; 7 nucleotides line up with TRBD1. J gave up 4 bases and V 0 bases, and 5 bases lay outside the gene matches. The germline V gene has CDR1 SGHTA and CDR2 FQGNSA. CDR3 length: 15 amino acids. CDR3 sequence: CASSLAGAGGETQYF. In DNA form, the CDR3 reads TGTGCCAGCAGCTTAGCGGGGGCAGGGGGAGAGACCCAGTACTTC.

This clone has a single count. This chain joins TRBV9 and TRBJ1-6, with 8 bases identical to TRBD1. V shed 3 bases and J 11 bases; nucleotides not matched to a gene: 7. CDR1 SGDLS and CDR2 YYNGEE come from the germline V gene. The CDR3 is 14 amino acids. The CDR3 sequence: CASSGQGTNTPLHF. DNA of the CDR3: TGTGCCAGCAGCGGACAGGGGACTAACACACCCCTCCACTTT. The full variable domain, its missing parts supplied by reference TRBV9 and TRBJ1-6, is DSGVTQTPKHLITATGQRVTLRCSPRSGDLSVYWYQQSLDQGLQFLIQYYNGEERAKGNILERFSAQQFPDLHSELNLSSLELGDSALYFCASSGQGTNTPLHFGNGTRLTVT.

The chain links TRBV5-1 to TRBJ2-1; 9 nucleotides match TRBD2. The CDR3 length is 15 residues. With V trimmed by 5 bases and J by 5 bases, 8 bases remained unmatched. Germline V gene sequence: CDR1 SGHRS, CDR2 YFSETQ. CDR3 sequence (DNA): TGCGCCAGCAGGTGGAGGACTAGCGCGAACAATGAGCAGTTCTTC. Amino acids: CASRWRTSANNEQFF.

CDR3: CASSESRVRNQPQHF. The DNA for the CDR3 is TGTGCCAGCAGTGAAAGCAGGGTACGCAATCAGCCCCAGCATTTT. This sequence joins TRBV6-1 and TRBJ1-5; D is possibly TRBD1 (5 bases). The CDR3 runs to 15 residues. Deletions cut 2 bases from V and 2 bases from J, with 10 bases between. Germline loops: CDR1 MNHNS, CDR2 SASEGT.